This T cell receptor beta chain was recorded in a study of blood T cells in healthy people across ages. Next came a second PCR, run for about 6 to 12 cycles, which used a sample-barcoded 5' primer along with a J-beta primer mix. TCRdb re-called the 5' RACE reads through MiXCR, storing one row per CDR3 protein. The sample lists more than 500,000 distinct CDR3 sequences; about 25% were seen once. This clonotype was recorded a few times. Its specificity is unknown. Findings of the study overall: Long-lived and aged donors differed, with more naive CD4+ cells and higher diversity in the long-lived.

The germline V gene encodes CDR1 SGDLS and CDR2 YYNGEE. The CDR3 is made up of 17 amino acids. V was clipped by 0 bases and J by 6 bases, with 21 bases between them. In addition, the sample was reused for a study of T cells of mothers and their children. In that study: No persistent microchimeric T cell clones were detected at roughly 94 clones per million clonotypes sensitivity.

V and J are TRBV9 and TRBJ1-2, with D perhaps matching TRBD1 (5 bases). The sequenced sample was blood. The receptor was derived from a boy between 2 and 15 years old in good health. The CDR3 nucleotides read TGTGCCAGCAGCGTAGGGAACAGGCCCGGGGTTATGCATGGCTACACCTTC. Its protein product is CASSVGNRPGVMHGYTF.